The source of this TCR beta chain is a study of Graves' ophthalmopathy and Graves' hyperthyroidism. Study-wide results and caveats: The model achieved 70.59% sensitivity and 72.22% specificity for ophthalmopathy progression.

This clonotype was recorded at least ten times. Its antigen is not known. The TCR beta CDR3 regions underwent amplification from RNA transcripts. RT-PCR with HTBI primers came first, then second-round multiplex PCR. MiXCR, applied by TCRdb to the multiplex PCR reads, yields one record per CDR3 protein. This table holds some 400,000 distinct CDR3 sequences, around 20% found once. The germline V gene encodes CDR1 KGHDR and CDR2 SFDVKD. The CDR3 length is 16 residues. V lost 3 bases, J lost 5 bases, and 9 bases stayed unmatched. For donors with ophthalmopathy, the disease showed moderate-to-severe activity, reached CAS ≥3 and NOSPECS ≥4, and had lasted under 3 months. The PBMC fraction was derived from 9 to 10 ml of fresh peripheral blood.

This rearrangement joins TRBV24-1 to TRBJ2-5; 9 bases agree with TRBD2. The sequencing sample was made of peripheral blood. The sequence came from a woman younger than 35 with Graves' ophthalmopathy. The CDR3 region has the DNA TGTGCCACCAGTGATAGGCTAGCGGGGTCCCACGAGACCCAGTACTTC. Translation gives CATSDRLAGSHETQYF.